Detailed here is one T cell receptor beta chain. Its antigen is not yet known. The sample holds no much larger clone one base away, and base qualities are not on file. The trial excluded patients who had a history of autoimmune disease or who were on systemic immunosuppression. Peripheral blood for TCR sequencing was drawn from every dose cohort at baseline, at cycle 4 day 1 and at cycle 7 day 1. Samples came from an open-label, multicenter, first-in-human phase I dose-escalation trial of ivuxolimab. Adults with locally advanced or metastatic melanoma, renal cell, hepatocellular, or head and neck squamous cell carcinoma were enrolled in the trial. CD4+ and CD8+ T cells were sorted separately from peripheral blood before TCR sequencing. The data were taken from a study of OX40 agonist ivuxolimab in advanced cancers. Study-wide context: The costimulatory receptor OX40 (CD134) was targeted by ivuxolimab, a fully human IgG2 agonistic monoclonal antibody. Intravenous ivuxolimab was administered to patients every 2 weeks at six dose levels: 0.01, 0.1, 0.3, 1.5, 3 and 10 mg/kg. A male proportion of roughly 85% and a mean age of approximately 55 years, ranging from about 20 to 80, were recorded for the dose-escalation cohort. The purpose of peripheral TCRbeta sequencing was to test whether ivuxolimab changed TCR sequence diversity and led to clonal T-cell expansion. Partial responses occurred in three dose-escalation patients: two with cutaneous melanoma and one with hepatocellular carcinoma. The paper covers the monotherapy dose-escalation part of the phase I ivuxolimab trial, which included N of about 50 patients. Of the 50 to 55 patients in dose escalation, about 19 had hepatocellular carcinoma, about 15 had melanoma, 9 had renal cell carcinoma and 9 had head and neck cancer. Prior anti-PD-1, anti-PD-L1 or anti-CTLA-4 therapy was permitted, and approximately 40% of dose-escalation patients had received checkpoint inhibitors.

Genomic DNA was extracted from sorted cells for sequencing of the TCRbeta CDR3 region. The immunoSEQ Assay was used to sequence the TCRbeta CDR3 regions. Entries here come from immuneACCESS through TCRdb and include only in-frame sequences with V and J called. Some clones fail to appear in such tables; in the studies checked, an unresolved V gene covers under half of the shortfall, and the cause of the remainder is unknown. The table for this sample lists about 64,000 clones; roughly 80% of them were counted only once. Jointly, the top ten make up approximately 5.2% of the sample. Here is what the overall study found, with its caveats: The antigen specificity of the clonally expanded peripheral T cells was not determined. At doses of 0.1 to 3.0 mg/kg, clonal expansion of both CD4+ and CD8+ blood T cells was observed from baseline to week 6. On average, CD8+ T cells showed more expanded clones than CD4+ T cells after ivuxolimab. Low levels of normalized T-cell clonal expansion were also seen in some patients who did not respond. In the 0.1-3.0 mg/kg groups, partial responders were among the patients with the lowest normalized peripheral clonal expansion, particularly in CD8+ T cells.

CDR1 and CDR2 are drawn from the germline V gene (reference sequence): MNHNY, SVGAGI. Germline trimming: 4 bases from V, 5 bases from J; junction bases outside gene matches: 6. The CDR3 goes from the cysteine to the phenylalanine over 16 residues. CDR3 DNA is the only sequence kept; it has 48 bases, read in frame from the first base. The source was CD4+ or CD8+ T cells sorted from blood, collected in a trial of the OX40 agonist ivuxolimab. This receptor was obtained from an adult with an advanced solid tumor such as melanoma, head and neck, liver or kidney cancer. The chain is encoded by TRBV6-6 joined to TRBJ2-3; 13 central bases correspond to TRBD2. The DNA sequence is as follows: TGTGCCAGCAGTTCTGGGACTAGCGGGAAGATAGATACGCAGTATTTT. Its coded protein is CASSSGTSGKIDTQYF.